These 14 T cell receptor beta chains share one sample of origin, sequenced in a study of T cell changes during pregnancy in multiple sclerosis. The protocol was immunoSEQ multiplex PCR, while the TCRdb copy is restricted to in-frame clones and leaves out a portion. The sample carries over 55,000 clones, approximately 87% recorded once. Sequencing input: peripheral blood from another person, used as feeder cells. The source of these receptors is a human donor whose cells served as feeder cells for cultures in a pregnancy study.

This rearrangement joins TRBV4-3 to TRBJ2-3; tentative D call: TRBD1 (5 bases). Germline V lookup: CDR1 LGHNA, CDR2 YSLEER. The CDR3 length is 14 residues. Trimming stripped 0 bases from V and 9 bases from J, with 13 bases between. Here the CDR3 reads CASSQDTGVRTQYF. The CDR3 region has the DNA TGCGCCAGCAGCCAAGATACAGGAGTGCGAACGCAGTATTTT.

This chain connects TRBV14 to TRBJ1-1; D possibly corresponds to TRBD1 (6 bases). In germline, CDR1 is SGHDN, CDR2 FVKESK. V gave up 6 bases and J gave up 4 bases, with 12 bases separating them. The CDR3 contains 13 residues. The CDR3 DNA is TGTGCCAGCAGACGAGGGGGGGGCACTGAAGCTTTCTTT. Amino acid sequence: CASRRGGGTEAFF.

The chain joins TRBV7-6 to TRBJ2-7; TRBD1 aligns across 8 bases. This CDR3 has 16 residues. CDR1 is SGHVS, CDR2 FNYEAQ, per germline. V lost 5 bases and J lost 0; bases outside the gene matches: 9. CDR3 bases: TGTGCCAGCAGCCCGCGGCTGGACAGGGCCTCCTACGAGCAGTACTTC. Protein product: CASSPRLDRASYEQYF.

This chain links TRBV5-1 with TRBJ2-7; perhaps TRBD1 as D (6 bases). The CDR3 length is 14 residues. Between the trimmed V and J ends, which lost 0 bases and 2 bases, there was a span of 9 bases. Per the germline V gene, CDR1 is SGHRS and CDR2 is YFSETQ. The CDR3 loop reads CASSLDRATYEQYF. DNA of the CDR3: TGCGCCAGCAGCTTGGACAGGGCAACCTACGAGCAGTACTTC. Full variable domain (outside the CDR3, taken from reference TRBV5-1 and TRBJ2-7): KAGVTQTPRYLIKTRGQQVTLSCSPISGHRSVSWYQQTPGQGLQFLFEYFSETQRNKGNFPGRFSGRQFSNSRSEMNVSTLELGDSALYLCASSLDRATYEQYFGPGTRLTVT.

The chain combines TRBV4-3 with TRBJ1-2; TRBD1 might be the D (6 bases). Germline V gives CDR1 LGHNA, CDR2 YSLEER. The CDR3 contains 15 residues. Trimming took 0 bases from V and 5 from J, leaving 13 bases between them. This CDR3 is CASSQDQAGAYGYTF. The CDR3, as DNA: TGCGCCAGCAGCCAAGATCAGGCAGGGGCTTATGGCTACACCTTC.

V and J are TRBV4-2 and TRBJ2-3, with TRBD2 identical over 9 bases. V lost 0 bases, J lost 6 bases, and 4 bases stayed unmatched. Per germline, CDR1 LGHNA and CDR2 YNFKEQ. The CDR3 has 15 residues. The CDR3 protein is CASSQETSGLDTQYF. In DNA, the CDR3 is TGTGCCAGCAGCCAAGAGACTAGCGGCCTTGATACGCAGTATTTT.

The chain couples TRBV14 to TRBJ2-7; 9 bases map to TRBD1. From germline, CDR1 is SGHDN and CDR2 FVKESK. This CDR3 spans 14 amino acids. V shed 4 bases, J shed 6 bases, and the junction held 7 bases outside the gene matches. CDR3 sequence reads: CASSLGQGFPEQYF. The CDR3 nucleotides are TGTGCCAGCAGCCTGGGACAGGGCTTCCCCGAGCAGTACTTC. Variable domain in full (rest from reference TRBV14 and TRBJ2-7): EAGVTQFPSHSVIEKGQTVTLRCDPISGHDNLYWYRRVMGKEIKFLLHFVKESKQDESGMPNNRFLAERTGGTYSTLKVQPAELEDSGVYFCASSLGQGFPEQYFGPGTRLTVT.

The rearrangement links TRBV19 to TRBJ1-1, with D possibly matching TRBD1 (6 bases). V was clipped by 6 bases and J by 7 bases, with 12 bases between them. The germline V gene has CDR1 LNHDA and CDR2 SQIVND (reference sequence). The CDR3 has 12 amino acids. CDR3 amino acids: CASRGRGNEAFF. In nucleotides, the CDR3 is TGTGCCAGTAGGGGCAGGGGTAATGAAGCTTTCTTT.

V is TRBV29-1 and J is TRBJ1-1; unclear D gene. This CDR3 region has 12 residues. Per the germline V gene, CDR1 is SQVTM and CDR2 is ANQGSEA. The V end was cut by 7 bases, the J end by 0 bases, with 9 bases between. The CDR3 is CSAALMNTEAFF. The DNA of the CDR3 is TGCAGCGCCGCCCTTATGAACACTGAAGCTTTCTTT.

The genes are TRBV23-1 and TRBJ1-5; a weak D match, TRBD1 (5 bases). TRBV23-1 is annotated as an ORF whose role is uncertain. V was clipped by 2 bases and J by 3 bases, with 8 bases between them. CDR3 length equals 14 residues. CDR3 sequence: CASSQQGINQPQHF. As DNA, the CDR3 is TGCGCCAGCAGTCAACAGGGTATCAATCAGCCCCAGCATTTT.

In this sample, this clone turned up once. This chain joins TRBV6-5 and TRBJ2-1; no clear D. The V and J ends lost 2 bases and 9 bases respectively, with 8 bases between them. CDR1 and CDR2 from the germline V gene are MNHEY and SVGAGI. There are 12 residues in the CDR3. The CDR3 sequence is CASSYGSTEQFF. The CDR3 DNA is TGTGCCAGCAGTTACGGGTCTACTGAGCAGTTCTTC.

This clone was observed a few times. The rearrangement joins TRBV6-6 to TRBJ1-2, with D uncertain. The CDR3 loop spans 11 amino acids. Trimming cost V 6 bases and J 5 bases, with 7 bases left between them. Germline values: CDR1 MNHNY, CDR2 SVGAGI (reference sequence). Here the CDR3 DNA reads TGTGCCAGCAGATCTACTTATGGCTACACCTTC. Protein: CASRSTYGYTF.

The CDR3 sequence is CSATGRVGNTF. The CDR3 DNA follows: TGCAGTGCTACCGGACGCGTGGGGAACACCTTC. The chain has TRBV20-1 and TRBJ1-2, with D uncertain. V shed 4 bases and J shed 12 bases, with 15 bases lying between them. Germline CDR1 reads DFQATT; CDR2 reads SNEGSKA (reference sequence). The CDR3 sequence is 11 residues long.

The V call is TRBV28, the J call TRBJ1-5; D not resolved. V was pared by 6 bases and J by 2 bases, with 8 bases between. Germline V gene data show CDR1 as MDHEN and CDR2 as SYDVKM. This CDR3 contains 13 residues. The CDR3 is CASSLDGNQPQHF. The CDR3, as DNA: TGTGCCAGCAGCCTAGATGGCAATCAGCCCCAGCATTTT.